This is a list of T cell receptor beta chains from one sample in a study of cytomegalovirus exposure and HLA in healthy donors. Assay: immunoSEQ multiplex PCR; the TCRdb copy retains only in-frame clones and omits some. This sample has over 150,000 clones; approximately 81% occur once, and the top ten carry about 7.7%. Source material: PBMCs. These receptors originate from a woman aged 25 to 39 in good health and CMV-seropositive. Both conserved end residues are part of each CDR3. D genes are given only for firm matches. Clone size, where shown, is once, few, many, or a class for clones that have expanded.

cdr3_nt	cdr3_aa	d_call	clone_size	v_call	j_call
TGTGCCAGCAGCCTCGGACAGGGCACTGAAGCTTTCTTT	CASSLGQGTEAFF	TRBD1	few	TRBV11-3	TRBJ1-1
TGCGCCAGCAGCCGCGCGGACAGCTCCTACGAGCAGTACTTC	CASSRADSSYEQYF	.	.	TRBV5-1	TRBJ2-7
TGTGCCAGCAGCCCCCGGGAGGATGAAAAACTGTTTTTT	CASSPREDEKLFF	.	.	TRBV21-1	TRBJ1-4
TGTGCCAGCAGCGTCCATTCTGGGGGCTACGATAATTCACCCCTCCACTTT	CASSVHSGGYDNSPLHF	.	.	TRBV9	TRBJ1-6
TGTGCCAGCAGCTTAGCGAACAGGGCGATTGAAGCTTTCTTT	CASSLANRAIEAFF	.	.	TRBV7-8	TRBJ1-1
TGTGCTAGTGGTCGGGGGGGGGCGGGGGGCACAGATACGCAGTATTTT	CASGRGGAGGTDTQYF	TRBD2	.	TRBV12-5	TRBJ2-3
TGTGCCAGCAGTGGCACCGGGTACACCGGGGAGCTGTTTTTT	CASSGTGYTGELFF	.	.	TRBV2	TRBJ2-2
TGCGCCAGCAGCCAAGCCTCTAGGGGGTTTCGCATTCAAGAGACCCAGTACTTC	CASSQASRGFRIQETQYF	.	.	TRBV4-1	TRBJ2-5
TGTGCCAGTAGTCCGCGGGCCTACGAGCAGTACTTC	CASSPRAYEQYF	.	.	TRBV19	TRBJ2-7
TGTGCAAGTCGCCGGCGGGGGGTCAACAACAATGAGCAGTTCTTC	CASRRRGVNNNEQFF	.	.	TRBV12-2	TRBJ2-1
TGCGCCAGCAGCTTGTCTACAGGGCGGTCCTACGAGCAGTACTTC	CASSLSTGRSYEQYF	.	many	TRBV5-1	TRBJ2-7
TGTGCCAGTAGAGGACAGACCTCGAACACTGAAGCTTTCTTT	CASRGQTSNTEAFF	.	.	TRBV19	TRBJ1-1
TGTGCCAGCTCACCGGAACGGAGCACCTACAATGAGCAGTTCTTC	CASSPERSTYNEQFF	.	.	TRBV18	TRBJ2-1
TGTGCCAGCAGCCAAGTCCTAAACACTGAAGCTTTCTTT	CASSQVLNTEAFF	.	.	TRBV4-2	TRBJ1-1
TGTGCCAGCAGTTCGACAGGGGGCAACACCGGGGAGCTGTTTTTT	CASSSTGGNTGELFF	TRBD1	.	TRBV6-1	TRBJ2-2
TGTGCCAGCAGCTTACCGGGGGGCCAAGAGACCCAGTACTTC	CASSLPGGQETQYF	TRBD2	.	TRBV7-9	TRBJ2-5
TGTGCCAGCAGCCAGTATGTAGGGGCGGACACTGAAGCTTTCTTT	CASSQYVGADTEAFF	.	once	TRBV14	TRBJ1-1
TGCGCCAGCAGACCCGGGACAGGCTCCTACGAGCAGTACTTC	CASRPGTGSYEQYF	TRBD1	.	TRBV10-2	TRBJ2-7
TGTGCCAGCAGTTCGGACTATGGTACGCAGTATTTT	CASSSDYGTQYF	.	.	TRBV27	TRBJ2-3
TGTGCCAGCAGTGATCGGGGACAGGGGGAGCAGACCCAGTACTTC	CASSDRGQGEQTQYF	TRBD1	.	TRBV2	TRBJ2-5
TGTGCCAGCTCACCTGTACTAGCGGGGGTCATAGAAGAGACCCAGTACTTC	CASSPVLAGVIEETQYF	TRBD2	.	TRBV18	TRBJ2-5
TGTGCCAGCAGCAATACAGGGTTCGGAGTGTCCAATGAGCAGTTCTTC	CASSNTGFGVSNEQFF	.	.	TRBV7-3	TRBJ2-1
TGTGCCAGCAGCCAACCGACAGGGGGAAATGAAAAACTGTTTTTT	CASSQPTGGNEKLFF	TRBD1	.	TRBV4-2	TRBJ1-4
TGTGCCAGCAGTACATTGGACAGGAGCACAGATACGCAGTATTTT	CASSTLDRSTDTQYF	TRBD1	.	TRBV27	TRBJ2-3
TGCGCCAGCGCCTCTCCTTGGACAGGGATCGGTAGCAATCAGCCCCAGCATTTT	CASASPWTGIGSNQPQHF	TRBD1	.	TRBV4-3	TRBJ1-5
TGTGCCAGCGCCCAGGGGGCTTTAGATGAAAAACTGTTTTTT	CASAQGALDEKLFF	TRBD1	.	TRBV6-1	TRBJ1-4
TGTGCCAGCAGCTTAAGTGCCCGCAGGGAGAACACTGAAGCTTTCTTT	CASSLSARRENTEAFF	.	.	TRBV11-2	TRBJ1-1
TGTGCCAGCAGGGGGATAAAGACAGCTAACTATGGCTACACCTTC	CASRGIKTANYGYTF	.	.	TRBV7-9	TRBJ1-2
TGTGCCAGCAGCTTCGGACTAGCGGGAAGTCAGGATACGCAGTATTTT	CASSFGLAGSQDTQYF	TRBD2	.	TRBV7-8	TRBJ2-3
TGTGCCATCTACGAAAACAGGGGGCCTAACTATGGCTACACCTTC	CAIYENRGPNYGYTF	TRBD1	.	TRBV6-1	TRBJ1-2
TGTGCCAGCAGTTTCCATCCCCAAAGAGAGAACGAGCAGTACTTC	CASSFHPQRENEQYF	.	.	TRBV27	TRBJ2-7
TGTGCCACCAAAAAAACAGGGGATCAACTGTTTTTT	CATKKTGDQLFF	TRBD1	.	TRBV28	TRBJ1-4
TGTGCCAGCAGGGTGCTAGCGGGGAGGAATGAGCAGTTCTTC	CASRVLAGRNEQFF	TRBD2	.	TRBV2	TRBJ2-1
TGTGCCAGCAGCTCACTAGGGGGGGATTACAATGAGCAGTTCTTC	CASSSLGGDYNEQFF	.	.	TRBV13	TRBJ2-1
TGTGCCAGCAGCTTAGAAAGGAGTTGGTCACCCCTCCACTTT	CASSLERSWSPLHF	.	.	TRBV7-2	TRBJ1-6
TGCGCCAGCAGGAGAAGTACGGGGTTTAATGAAAAACTGTTTTTT	CASRRSTGFNEKLFF	.	.	TRBV10-2	TRBJ1-4
TGTGCCAGCAGCCCCTCTAGCGGATACACAGATACGCAGTATTTT	CASSPSSGYTDTQYF	TRBD2	.	TRBV6-5	TRBJ2-3
TGTGCCAGCAGTGAAGTCAGGGAGACCCAGTACTTC	CASSEVRETQYF	.	.	TRBV6-1	TRBJ2-5
TGTGCCAGCTTTCCCGCTACAGGGAGCCACGAGCAGTACTTC	CASFPATGSHEQYF	.	.	TRBV28	TRBJ2-7
TGTGCCAGCCGTCCCCGGGACAGAACTGGAGTAGCTGTCTTC	CASRPRDRTGVAVF	TRBD1	once	TRBV6-5	TRBJ2-7
TGTGCCAGCAGCGCCGCCTCTGAACCTTATACAACAGATACGCAGTATTTT	CASSAASEPYTTDTQYF	.	few	TRBV9	TRBJ2-3
TGTGCCAGCAGCGCCCCGGGGTTAAACACTGAAGCTTTCTTT	CASSAPGLNTEAFF	.	few	TRBV5-4	TRBJ1-1
TGTGCCAGCAGCCCCGTGCACCACTCCTACGAGCAGTACTTC	CASSPVHHSYEQYF	.	.	TRBV7-2	TRBJ2-7
TGTGCCTGGAGTGTATTGGGCGTTACCCTCCACTTT	CAWSVLGVTLHF	.	.	TRBV30	TRBJ1-6
TGTGCCAGCAGCTCCGAGGGGGCGCGCCACGAGCAGTACTTC	CASSSEGARHEQYF	TRBD1	.	TRBV7-9	TRBJ2-7
TGTGCCTGGAGTAACGGAGTCTACAATGAGCAGTTCTTC	CAWSNGVYNEQFF	.	.	TRBV30	TRBJ2-1
TGTGCCAGCAGTTCCCCTACCACAGGGCTGGGCAATGAGCAGTTCTTC	CASSSPTTGLGNEQFF	.	once	TRBV27	TRBJ2-1
TGTGCCAGCTCACCGGGACAGCGAAACACCATATATTTT	CASSPGQRNTIYF	TRBD1	few	TRBV18	TRBJ1-3
TGTGCCAGCAGCCTACGGACAGGGTCAAGGGACGAGCAGTACTTC	CASSLRTGSRDEQYF	TRBD1	.	TRBV5-4	TRBJ2-7
TGTGCCAGCAGTTTAATGGCAGGGAAGAACACTGAAGCTTTCTTT	CASSLMAGKNTEAFF	.	.	TRBV28	TRBJ1-1
TGCGCCAGCAGCCCCGGACATACCTCTGGAAACACCATATATTTT	CASSPGHTSGNTIYF	.	few	TRBV4-1	TRBJ1-3
TGTGCCAGCAACAGGCTAGGACAGGGCGCAAATACGCAGTATTTT	CASNRLGQGANTQYF	TRBD1	.	TRBV27	TRBJ2-3
TGCGCCAGCAGCCAAGGTCTTCCGAGGGTCTACGAGCAGTACTTC	CASSQGLPRVYEQYF	.	.	TRBV4-1	TRBJ2-7
TGTGCCAGCAGCTTAGTCAGGGCCGGGAGCAATCAGCCCCAGCATTTT	CASSLVRAGSNQPQHF	.	.	TRBV7-9	TRBJ1-5
TGCGCCAGCAGCCAAGCGGGACAGGAACGTTATGGCTACACCTTC	CASSQAGQERYGYTF	TRBD1	.	TRBV4-3	TRBJ1-2